Each of the 8 T cell receptor beta chains below was sequenced from the same sample in a study of PD-1 blockade in classical Hodgkin lymphoma (dated by TCRdb to 2019 to 2021). Receptors were amplified or captured by the immunoSEQ multiplex PCR assay. As stored in TCRdb, this immuneACCESS dataset retains in-frame rearrangements with V and J assigned. A fraction of the clones does not appear; measured against another copy, unresolved V genes explain less than half of the discrepancy, and the remainder lacks a known reason. The sample table holds approximately 21,000 clones, of which roughly 82% were seen once. The ten top clones hold 7.3% of the sample. Explained via the paper, the time point label denotes: cycle 4 day 1 (C4D1), after less than 7 weeks of nivolumab. Relapse after autologous stem cell transplantation had occurred in all trial patients, and cohorts A, B and C were distinguished by prior brentuximab vedotin exposure. CD8+ T cells were purified from thawed PBMCs by magnetic negative selection with a Miltenyi CD8+ T cell isolation kit.

The sequencing used CD8+ T cells from blood, collected before the fourth cycle of nivolumab. These receptors all come from a human donor with classical Hodgkin lymphoma.

The chain employs TRBV6-5 and TRBJ1-1; possibly TRBD1 for D (5 bases). CDR1 MNHEY and CDR2 SVGAGI come from the germline V gene. The CDR3 runs 12 residues. With 2 bases removed from V and 6 bases from J, the gap between germline ends came to 7 bases. The CDR3 DNA sequence: TGTGCCAGCAGTTACGGGGGGGCTGAAGCTTTCTTT. Translated: CASSYGGAEAFF.

The chain combines TRBV28 with TRBJ2-5; D call uncertain. CDR3 size: 15 residues. CDR1 is MDHEN and CDR2 is SYDVKM in the germline V gene. V gave up 3 bases and J gave up 0 bases, with 11 bases separating them. The CDR3 reads CASSFRPPYQETQYF. CDR3 DNA sequence: TGTGCCAGCAGTTTTAGGCCACCGTACCAAGAGACCCAGTACTTC.

This chain uses TRBV30 with TRBJ1-1, with D tentatively TRBD1 (5 bases). Trimming shortened V by 5 bases and J by 4 bases, and 14 bases separated the two germline ends. The CDR3 sequence is 13 residues long. Germline V gene data show CDR1 as GTSNPN and CDR2 as SVGIG (reference sequence). This CDR3 is CAWQVSGGTEAFF. The DNA of the CDR3 is TGTGCCTGGCAAGTATCGGGGGGCACTGAAGCTTTCTTT.

The chain has TRBV13 and TRBJ1-2; D is undetermined. The V and J ends lost 0 bases and 8 bases respectively, with 13 bases between them. Germline-derived CDR1 and CDR2 are PRHDT and FYEKMQ (reference sequence). The CDR3 loop spans 14 amino acids. The CDR3 nucleotides are TGTGCCAGCAGCTTAGGTCACAGCCCTGGCGGCTACACCTTC. Its protein is CASSLGHSPGGYTF.

The CDR3 region is CASSILWGMWETQYF. The DNA for the CDR3 is TGTGCCAGTAGTATATTGTGGGGGATGTGGGAGACCCAGTACTTC. The chain has TRBV19 and TRBJ2-5; possibly TRBD1 or TRBD2 for D (5 bases each). The CDR3 is made up of 15 amino acids. In germline, CDR1 is LNHDA, CDR2 SQIVND (reference sequence). The V end was cut by 2 bases, the J end by 5 bases, with 15 bases between.

V and J are TRBV27 and TRBJ1-5; the D gene is possibly TRBD1 (5 bases). CDR3 length: 14 residues. CDR1 and CDR2 (germline): MNHEY, SMNVEV (reference sequence). V was shortened by 8 bases and J by 4 bases, with 15 bases between the two germline ends. The CDR3 spells CASGTGLTNQPQHF. The CDR3 coding sequence is TGTGCCAGCGGGACGGGACTAACAAATCAGCCCCAGCATTTT.

This chain connects TRBV10-3 to TRBJ1-4; D is perhaps TRBD1 (6 bases). V was pared by 6 bases and J by 7 bases, with 12 bases between. The CDR3 totals 13 residues. Germline V gene data show CDR1 as ENHRY and CDR2 as SYGVKD. CDR3 protein: CAIRAQGSEKLFF. CDR3 in DNA: TGTGCCATCAGGGCACAGGGTAGTGAAAAACTGTTTTTT.

The gene calls are TRBV13 and TRBJ2-5, with TRBD1 identical over 12 bases. V trimming: 4 bases; J trimming: 0 bases; junction bases outside the gene matches: 6. Germline CDR1 is PRHDT and CDR2 is FYEKMQ (reference sequence). CDR3 size: 17 residues. DNA for the CDR3: TGTGCCAGCAGCTGGGACAGGGGGCGCAGGGACCAAGAGACCCAGTACTTC. It yields the protein CASSWDRGRRDQETQYF.